This TCR beta chain appears in the sequencing data of a study of shared clonotypes between healthy human individuals. Whole-study findings and limits: Despite large depth, sorted-subset datasets appeared incompletely sequenced. Genetic and exposure-history diversity was limited by the small donor number.

About this clone: As yet, its antigen is unknown.

V was pared by 1 base and J by 6 bases, with 15 bases between. The CDR3 runs to 15 residues. CDR1 is LGHNA and CDR2 is YNFKEQ in the germline V gene. Libraries were prepared by immunoSEQ multiplex PCR; TCRdb keeps only in-frame clonotypes and omits some of them. The sample records approximately 2.1 million clones, approximately 95% being singletons. This TCR came from a young man in good health. Some clones in this sample may be carry-over from other donors' samples. The V call is TRBV4-2, the J call TRBJ1-1, with D perhaps matching TRBD1 (6 bases). Sequencing was performed on naive CD4+ T cells from PBMCs. The subset was: CD45RA+ positively selected. The CDR3 bases are TGTGCCAGCAGCCAAGGGGGGCGCGGACGGGCTGAAGCTTTCTTT. This gives the protein CASSQGGRGRAEAFF.